Below, one T cell receptor beta chain is given with its context. The assay was immunoSEQ multiplex PCR, and TCRdb's table has in-frame clones only and misses some. The table has roughly 80,000 clones, roughly 91% seen once. The record originates from a study of OX40 agonist ivuxolimab in advanced cancers. This CDR3 is 15 amino acids long. The germline V gene has CDR1 MNHNS and CDR2 SASEGT. Unmatched junction bases numbered 6, after V lost 3 bases and J lost 3 bases. This TCR was recovered from an adult with an advanced solid tumor such as melanoma, head and neck, liver or kidney cancer. This specimen consisted of CD4+ or CD8+ T cells sorted from blood, obtained in a trial of the OX40 agonist ivuxolimab. V is TRBV6-1 and J is TRBJ2-7; 9 bases map to TRBD1. CDR3 DNA sequence: TGTGCCAGCAGTGAGCGACAGGGGGGGTACTACGAGCAGTACGTC. This encodes CASSERQGGYYEQYV.